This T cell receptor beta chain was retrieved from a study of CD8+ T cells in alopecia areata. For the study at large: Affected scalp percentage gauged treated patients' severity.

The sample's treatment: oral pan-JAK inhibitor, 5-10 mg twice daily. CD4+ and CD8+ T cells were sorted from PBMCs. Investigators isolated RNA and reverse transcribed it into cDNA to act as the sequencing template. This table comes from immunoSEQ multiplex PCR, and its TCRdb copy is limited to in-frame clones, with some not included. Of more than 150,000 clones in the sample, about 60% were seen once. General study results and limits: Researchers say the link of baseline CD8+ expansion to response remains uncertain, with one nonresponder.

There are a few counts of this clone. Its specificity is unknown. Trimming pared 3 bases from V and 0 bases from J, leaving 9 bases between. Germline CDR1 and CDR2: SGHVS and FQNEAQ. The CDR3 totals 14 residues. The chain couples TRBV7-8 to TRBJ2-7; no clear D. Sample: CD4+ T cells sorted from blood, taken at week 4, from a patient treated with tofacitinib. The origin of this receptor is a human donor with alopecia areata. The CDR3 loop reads CASSLVDTSYEQYF. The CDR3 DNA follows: TGTGCCAGCAGCTTGGTCGACACCTCCTACGAGCAGTACTTC. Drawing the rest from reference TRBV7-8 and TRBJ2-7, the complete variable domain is GAGVSQSPRYKVAKRGQDVALRCDPISGHVSLFWYQQALGQGPEFLTYFQNEAQLDKSGLPSDRFFAERPEGSVSTLKIQRTQQEDSAVYLCASSLVDTSYEQYFGPGTRLTVT.